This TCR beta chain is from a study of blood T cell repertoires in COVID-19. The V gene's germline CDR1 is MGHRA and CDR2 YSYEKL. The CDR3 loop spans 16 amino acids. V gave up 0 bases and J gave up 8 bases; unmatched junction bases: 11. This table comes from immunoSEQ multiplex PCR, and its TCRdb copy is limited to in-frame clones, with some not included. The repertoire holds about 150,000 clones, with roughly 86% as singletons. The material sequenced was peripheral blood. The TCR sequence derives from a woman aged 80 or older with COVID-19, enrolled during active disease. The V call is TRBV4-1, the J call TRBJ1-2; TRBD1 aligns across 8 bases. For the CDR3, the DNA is TGCGCCAGCAGCCAAGATGGGTCAGGGGGCTTGTGGGGCTACACCTTC. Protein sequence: CASSQDGSGGLWGYTF.